A selection of T cell receptor beta chains follows, all from one sample in a study of blood T cell repertoires in COVID-19. Produced via immunoSEQ multiplex PCR; TCRdb's table is partial and in-frame only. The sample shows a few hundred thousand clones, roughly 86% of them seen only once. The sequencing input was peripheral blood. The receptor set was obtained from a woman aged 45 to 65 who had recovered from COVID-19. The CDR3 runs from the conserved cysteine through the conserved F or W. The D gene is left open where the match is weak. Part of the rows lack a size; the others show once, few, many or a class for expanded clones.

j_call: TRBJ2-1; d_call: .; cdr3_length: 16; v_call: TRBV20-1; clone_size: .; cdr3_nt: TGCAGTGCTAGTGAAGTAGGCGGGCTGGGGTTGGGTGAGCAGTTCTTC; cdr3_aa: CSASEVGGLGLGEQFF
j_call: TRBJ1-1; d_call: TRBD1; cdr3_length: 13; v_call: TRBV7-9; clone_size: few; cdr3_nt: TGTGCCAGCAGCATGGGACAGTTCGCTGAAGCTTTCTTT; cdr3_aa: CASSMGQFAEAFF
j_call: TRBJ1-2; d_call: .; cdr3_length: 15; v_call: TRBV6-5; clone_size: .; cdr3_nt: TGTGCCAGCATGCTCCCTCGACAGGCGGGAGATGGCTACACCTTC; cdr3_aa: CASMLPRQAGDGYTF
j_call: TRBJ2-1; d_call: TRBD2; cdr3_length: 14; v_call: TRBV6-5; clone_size: .; cdr3_nt: TGTGCCAGCAGATCTACTAGCGCTTCCAATGAGCAGTTCTTC; cdr3_aa: CASRSTSASNEQFF
j_call: TRBJ1-3; d_call: .; cdr3_length: 16; v_call: TRBV7-9; clone_size: .; cdr3_nt: TGTGCCAGCAGCTTAGTGAGCGGTAACTCTGGAAACACCATATATTTT; cdr3_aa: CASSLVSGNSGNTIYF
j_call: TRBJ1-2; d_call: .; cdr3_length: 16; v_call: TRBV16; clone_size: once; cdr3_nt: TGTGCCAGCAGCCAATCGAACCACAGGGCGAGGGATGGCTACACCTTC; cdr3_aa: CASSQSNHRARDGYTF
j_call: TRBJ2-7; d_call: .; cdr3_length: 14; v_call: TRBV11-2; clone_size: .; cdr3_nt: TGTGCCAGCAGCTTAGAGACAAACTCCTACGAGCAGTACTTC; cdr3_aa: CASSLETNSYEQYF
j_call: TRBJ2-3; d_call: TRBD1; cdr3_length: 17; v_call: TRBV19; clone_size: .; cdr3_nt: TGTGCCAGTAGTCTTCAGGCCCGGGACAGGGCGACAGATACGCAGTATTTT; cdr3_aa: CASSLQARDRATDTQYF
j_call: TRBJ1-6; d_call: TRBD1; cdr3_length: 15; v_call: TRBV3-1/TRBV3-2; clone_size: .; cdr3_nt: TGTGCCAGCAGCCTTGGGACAGCTTATAATTCACCCCTCCACTTT; cdr3_aa: CASSLGTAYNSPLHF
j_call: TRBJ2-5; d_call: TRBD2; cdr3_length: 16; v_call: TRBV5-1; clone_size: .; cdr3_nt: TGCGCCAGCAGCTTGGGTCGGTTAGCGGGGGAAGAGACCCAGTACTTC; cdr3_aa: CASSLGRLAGEETQYF
j_call: TRBJ1-4; d_call: TRBD1; cdr3_length: 13; v_call: TRBV7-2; clone_size: once; cdr3_nt: TGTGCCAGCAGCTTAACAGGGGTTGAAAAACTGTTTTTT; cdr3_aa: CASSLTGVEKLFF
j_call: TRBJ1-2; d_call: .; cdr3_length: 14; v_call: TRBV19; clone_size: .; cdr3_nt: TGTGCCAGTAGCAGCTGGGTGGGGCATAATGGCTACACCTTC; cdr3_aa: CASSSWVGHNGYTF
j_call: TRBJ1-2; d_call: TRBD1; cdr3_length: 16; v_call: TRBV18; clone_size: .; cdr3_nt: TGTGCCAGCTCATCCGGACAGGGAACTTCTAACTATGGCTACACCTTC; cdr3_aa: CASSSGQGTSNYGYTF
j_call: TRBJ2-7; d_call: TRBD2; cdr3_length: 16; v_call: TRBV14; clone_size: .; cdr3_nt: TGTGCCAGCAGCCAAGACGGGCTAGCGGGGACCTACGAGCAGTACTTC; cdr3_aa: CASSQDGLAGTYEQYF
j_call: TRBJ2-3; d_call: .; cdr3_length: 15; v_call: TRBV27; clone_size: .; cdr3_nt: TGTGCCAGCAGTCTCGATCTAGCATTCACAGATACGCAGTATTTT; cdr3_aa: CASSLDLAFTDTQYF
j_call: TRBJ2-3; d_call: .; cdr3_length: 14; v_call: TRBV19; clone_size: .; cdr3_nt: TGTGCCAGTAGTATAGGGGGAGTTACAGATACGCAGTATTTT; cdr3_aa: CASSIGGVTDTQYF
j_call: TRBJ1-2; d_call: TRBD1; cdr3_length: 12; v_call: TRBV6-6; clone_size: .; cdr3_nt: TGTGCCAGCAGTTTAGGACAGGTTGGCTACACCTTC; cdr3_aa: CASSLGQVGYTF
j_call: TRBJ1-1; d_call: .; cdr3_length: 14; v_call: TRBV19; clone_size: .; cdr3_nt: TGTGCCAGTAGTATAAGGACAGACCTTGGAGAAGCTTTCTTT; cdr3_aa: CASSIRTDLGEAFF
j_call: TRBJ1-1; d_call: .; cdr3_length: 11; v_call: TRBV5-4; clone_size: .; cdr3_nt: TGTGCCAGCTTCGGGGGAGCTGAAGCTTTCTTT; cdr3_aa: CASFGGAEAFF
j_call: TRBJ2-1; d_call: TRBD1; cdr3_length: 16; v_call: TRBV19; clone_size: .; cdr3_nt: TGTGCCAGTAGACTACGGACAGGGGGAATTGCCAATGAGCAGTTCTTC; cdr3_aa: CASRLRTGGIANEQFF
j_call: TRBJ2-7; d_call: .; cdr3_length: 13; v_call: TRBV2; clone_size: few; cdr3_nt: TGTGCCAGCAGTTTCGGGAGCTCCTACGAGCAGTACTTC; cdr3_aa: CASSFGSSYEQYF
j_call: TRBJ2-5; d_call: TRBD2; cdr3_length: 16; v_call: TRBV5-6; clone_size: .; cdr3_nt: TGTGCCAGCAGTCTCAGGAGCGGGGGGTCCAAAGAGACCCAGTACTTC; cdr3_aa: CASSLRSGGSKETQYF
j_call: TRBJ1-1; d_call: TRBD1; cdr3_length: 14; v_call: TRBV6-5; clone_size: once; cdr3_nt: TGTGCCAGCAGTTACGACAGGGGATATAGTGAAGCTTTCTTT; cdr3_aa: CASSYDRGYSEAFF
j_call: TRBJ2-5; d_call: TRBD1; cdr3_length: 14; v_call: TRBV19; clone_size: few; cdr3_nt: TGTGCCAGTAGTATAGATCTACAGGGGAAGACCCAGTACTTC; cdr3_aa: CASSIDLQGKTQYF
j_call: TRBJ1-5; d_call: .; cdr3_length: 13; v_call: TRBV6-6; clone_size: .; cdr3_nt: TGTGCCAGCAGTTACTCGGCTAATCAGCCCCAGCATTTT; cdr3_aa: CASSYSANQPQHF
j_call: TRBJ2-3; d_call: .; cdr3_length: 15; v_call: TRBV30; clone_size: .; cdr3_nt: TGTGCCTGGAGTCCCGGGAGCAGGGCCGCAGATACGCAGTATTTT; cdr3_aa: CAWSPGSRAADTQYF
j_call: TRBJ1-1; d_call: TRBD1; cdr3_length: 13; v_call: TRBV9; clone_size: .; cdr3_nt: TGTGCCAGCAGCGTTCAGGGGGCCACTGAAGCTTTCTTT; cdr3_aa: CASSVQGATEAFF
j_call: TRBJ1-1; d_call: TRBD1; cdr3_length: 13; v_call: TRBV19; clone_size: .; cdr3_nt: TGTGCCAGTAGTATTGGACAGGGGATAGAAGCTTTCTTT; cdr3_aa: CASSIGQGIEAFF
j_call: TRBJ2-1; d_call: .; cdr3_length: 14; v_call: TRBV3-1/TRBV3-2; clone_size: .; cdr3_nt: TGTGCCAGCAGTCGCGGCACAGGGTCCAATGAGCAGTTCTTC; cdr3_aa: CASSRGTGSNEQFF
j_call: TRBJ1-2; d_call: TRBD1; cdr3_length: 13; v_call: TRBV29-1; clone_size: .; cdr3_nt: TGCAGCGGCGGGACAGATAATAACTATGGCTACACCTTC; cdr3_aa: CSGGTDNNYGYTF
j_call: TRBJ1-1; d_call: .; cdr3_length: 13; v_call: TRBV11-2; clone_size: .; cdr3_nt: TGTGCCAGCAGCTCTGAAGTGGGGCGCGAAGCTTTCTTT; cdr3_aa: CASSSEVGREAFF
j_call: TRBJ2-7; d_call: TRBD1; cdr3_length: 14; v_call: TRBV6-5; clone_size: .; cdr3_nt: TGTGCCAGCAGATACGACAGGGCAACCTACGAGCAGTACTTC; cdr3_aa: CASRYDRATYEQYF
j_call: TRBJ2-3; d_call: TRBD2; cdr3_length: 16; v_call: TRBV5-4; clone_size: .; cdr3_nt: TGTGCCAGCAGCTTGGAGACTAGCTCATCCACAGATACGCAGTATTTT; cdr3_aa: CASSLETSSSTDTQYF
j_call: TRBJ1-1; d_call: TRBD1; cdr3_length: 15; v_call: TRBV7-2; clone_size: once; cdr3_nt: TGTGCCAGCAGCACAACAGGGGGCCCGGACACTGAAGCTTTCTTT; cdr3_aa: CASSTTGGPDTEAFF
j_call: TRBJ1-1; d_call: .; cdr3_length: 12; v_call: TRBV12-3/TRBV12-4; clone_size: .; cdr3_nt: TGTGCCAGCAGTTTTTACGGCACTGAAGCTTTCTTT; cdr3_aa: CASSFYGTEAFF
j_call: TRBJ2-1; d_call: .; cdr3_length: 16; v_call: TRBV28; clone_size: .; cdr3_nt: TGTGCCAGCAGTTTAGAGAAAGGGAGAAGCTACAATGAGCAGTTCTTC; cdr3_aa: CASSLEKGRSYNEQFF
j_call: TRBJ2-7; d_call: TRBD1; cdr3_length: 15; v_call: TRBV15; clone_size: .; cdr3_nt: TGTGCCACCAGCGCCGGGGCAGGGGGCTCTCGAGAGCAGTACTTC; cdr3_aa: CATSAGAGGSREQYF
j_call: TRBJ1-6; d_call: .; cdr3_length: 16; v_call: TRBV7-9; clone_size: .; cdr3_nt: TGTGCCAGCAGCACCAGGGGTGAAGGGGCTCGGGCACCCCTCCACTTT; cdr3_aa: CASSTRGEGARAPLHF
j_call: TRBJ1-5; d_call: .; cdr3_length: 12; v_call: TRBV15; clone_size: once; cdr3_nt: TGTGCCACCAGCAGAGATCGAGGGCCCCAGCATTTT; cdr3_aa: CATSRDRGPQHF
j_call: TRBJ1-4; d_call: .; cdr3_length: 14; v_call: TRBV7-9; clone_size: .; cdr3_nt: TGTGCCAGCAGCTTAGGACAGATTAATGAAAAACTGTTTTTT; cdr3_aa: CASSLGQINEKLFF
j_call: TRBJ1-1; d_call: .; cdr3_length: 14; v_call: TRBV30; clone_size: .; cdr3_nt: TGTGCCTGGAGGCACGCGGATAAGAACACTGAAGCTTTCTTT; cdr3_aa: CAWRHADKNTEAFF
j_call: TRBJ1-2; d_call: TRBD1; cdr3_length: 14; v_call: TRBV7-8; clone_size: .; cdr3_nt: TGTGCCAGCAGCTTGGGACAGGTGACCGGGGGCTACACCTTC; cdr3_aa: CASSLGQVTGGYTF
j_call: TRBJ2-5; d_call: TRBD1; cdr3_length: 15; v_call: TRBV9; clone_size: once; cdr3_nt: TGTGCCAGCAGCGAATCGGGACAGCCATTAGAGACCCAGTACTTC; cdr3_aa: CASSESGQPLETQYF
j_call: TRBJ1-4; d_call: .; cdr3_length: 15; v_call: TRBV7-2; clone_size: .; cdr3_nt: TGTGCCAGCAGCTTAGGTGGCGGGTCCGGGGAAAAACTGTTTTTT; cdr3_aa: CASSLGGGSGEKLFF
j_call: TRBJ2-4; d_call: .; cdr3_length: 14; v_call: TRBV4-2; clone_size: .; cdr3_nt: TGTGCCAGCAGCCGGCAGGGTACCAAAAACATTCAGTACTTC; cdr3_aa: CASSRQGTKNIQYF
j_call: TRBJ2-7; d_call: TRBD1; cdr3_length: 14; v_call: TRBV2; clone_size: .; cdr3_nt: TGTGCCAGCGGTTCCGGACAGGGCGCCTACGAGCAGTACTTC; cdr3_aa: CASGSGQGAYEQYF